This T cell receptor beta chain was sequenced during a study of blood T cell repertoires in COVID-19. Seattle cases were enrolled at active infection and followed longitudinally. Per the original methods: How many nucleated cells were present was estimated from reference gene primer amplification. The table came from immunoSEQ multiplex PCR; TCRdb's copy has only in-frame clones and leaves some out. V, J and clone size reflect that table, while D and trimming were determined from the DNA. The sample lists some 40,000 clones; just over 90% were seen once. CDR3 length: 20 residues. The J segment lost 5 bases and the V segment lost 4 bases, leaving 20 bases of the junction unmatched. Germline V gene data show CDR1 as SGHRS and CDR2 as YFSETQ.

Sequenced material: peripheral blood. This chain uses TRBV5-1 with TRBJ2-2, with 10 bases fitting TRBD2. This receptor was identified in a man aged 50 to 59 with COVID-19, enrolled during active disease. The CDR3 bases are TGCGCCAGCAGCCGCCGGACTAGCGGATCCATTCTAGAACGGACCGGGGAGCTGTTTTTT. It yields the protein CASSRRTSGSILERTGELFF.